A single sample is the source of the 2 T cell receptor beta chains below, sequenced in a study of identical twins. TCRdb processed the 5' RACE reads anew with MiXCR; each CDR3 protein has one entry. The sample has 200,000 to 250,000 distinct CDR3 sequences, roughly 7.5% seen once. These data were also reused for a study on yellow fever vaccine responses in identical twins.

Input material: memory (CD45RO+) T cells sorted from blood. These receptors were taken from a woman between 18 and 29 years old in good health.

This clonotype was seen ten or more times. In DNA, the CDR3 is TGCAGCGGTCAGCCAGGGGTGGGTGAAAAACTGTTTTTT. Its protein product is CSGQPGVGEKLFF. The chain has TRBV29-1 and TRBJ1-4; a possible D gene is TRBD1 (6 bases). The CDR3 is 13 amino acids. The germline V gene has CDR1 SQVTM and CDR2 ANQGSEA. Trimming removed 7 bases from V and 7 bases from J, with 16 bases in between.

Judged by abundance, this clonotype is medium-sized (0.01 to 0.1%). The rearrangement links TRBV10-3 to TRBJ2-5, with 8 bases aligning to TRBD2. Per the germline V gene, CDR1 is ENHRY and CDR2 is SYGVKD. The CDR3 extends over 15 amino acids. J was trimmed by 5 bases and V by 2 bases; bases with no gene match: 7. This CDR3 reads CAISEVRGGQETQYF. CDR3 nucleotides: TGTGCCATCAGTGAGGTCCGGGGGGGCCAGGAGACCCAGTACTTC.